A single sample is the source of the 2 T cell receptor beta chains below, sequenced in a study of cytomegalovirus exposure and HLA in healthy donors. 13 Jbeta primers and 60 Vbeta primers were used for the PCR. TCRdb keeps only in-frame clones here, not all; method: immunoSEQ multiplex PCR. The sample records 120,000 to 150,000 clones, just over 65% being singletons. Sequencing was done on a sample of PBMCs. These receptors were taken from a woman aged 60-70 years in good health and CMV-seronegative.

Points on this clone: This same CDR3 is encoded by further DNA sequences in the sample. V and J are TRBV7-2 and TRBJ2-1; no clear D gene. Per the germline V gene, CDR1 is SGHTA and CDR2 is FQGNSA. CDR3 length equals 13 residues. With 0 bases removed from V and 7 bases from J, the gap between germline ends came to 7 bases. CDR3: CASSLAGLNEQFF. For the CDR3, the DNA is TGTGCCAGCAGCTTAGCCGGGTTAAATGAGCAGTTCTTC.

The V and J genes are TRBV7-2 and TRBJ2-7, with D possibly TRBD2 on 5 matching bases. The CDR3 has 14 amino acids. V was cut by 1 base and J by 7 bases, with 14 bases left in between. Looked up from germline, CDR1 is SGHTA and CDR2 is FQGNSA. The CDR3 DNA is TGTGCCAGCAGCTTAGTCGGGAATCGTAGGGAGCAGTACTTC. This encodes CASSLVGNRREQYF.